This T cell receptor (beta chain) came from a study of shared clonotypes between healthy human individuals. Study in general: A couple of women and a few men aged 18 to 49 served as donors.

On this clone itself: A much larger clone lies a single base off, so this may be a read error. Within the sample, other DNA sequences also encode this same CDR3.

The CDR3 has 14 amino acids. CDR1 GTSNPN and CDR2 SVGIG come from the germline V gene (reference sequence). Researchers ran the assay at a deep level. This table comes from immunoSEQ multiplex PCR, and its TCRdb copy is limited to in-frame clones, with some not included. The table lists about 490,000 clones, about 79% of them singletons, with over 10% in the top ten. What was sequenced was PBMCs. The genes are TRBV30 and TRBJ1-1; 8 bases are shared with TRBD1. The source is a woman in her thirties or forties in good health. Some clones in this sample may be carry-over from other donors' samples. As DNA, the CDR3 is TGCGCCTGGAGCCGGGACAGGATGAACACTGAAGCTTTCTTT. Protein: CAWSRDRMNTEAFF.